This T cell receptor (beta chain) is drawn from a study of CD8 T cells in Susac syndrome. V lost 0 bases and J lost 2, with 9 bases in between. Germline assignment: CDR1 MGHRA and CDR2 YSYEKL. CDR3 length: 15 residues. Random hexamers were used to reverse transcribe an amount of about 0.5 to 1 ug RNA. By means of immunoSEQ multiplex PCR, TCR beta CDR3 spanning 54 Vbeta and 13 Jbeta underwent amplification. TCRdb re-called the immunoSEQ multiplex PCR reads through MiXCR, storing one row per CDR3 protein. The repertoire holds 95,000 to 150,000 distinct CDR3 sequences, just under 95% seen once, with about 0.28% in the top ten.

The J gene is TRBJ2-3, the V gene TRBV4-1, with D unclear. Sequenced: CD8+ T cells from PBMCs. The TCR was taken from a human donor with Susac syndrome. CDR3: CASSQDWTPTDTQYF. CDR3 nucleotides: TGCGCCAGCAGCCAAGATTGGACCCCCACAGATACGCAGTATTTT.